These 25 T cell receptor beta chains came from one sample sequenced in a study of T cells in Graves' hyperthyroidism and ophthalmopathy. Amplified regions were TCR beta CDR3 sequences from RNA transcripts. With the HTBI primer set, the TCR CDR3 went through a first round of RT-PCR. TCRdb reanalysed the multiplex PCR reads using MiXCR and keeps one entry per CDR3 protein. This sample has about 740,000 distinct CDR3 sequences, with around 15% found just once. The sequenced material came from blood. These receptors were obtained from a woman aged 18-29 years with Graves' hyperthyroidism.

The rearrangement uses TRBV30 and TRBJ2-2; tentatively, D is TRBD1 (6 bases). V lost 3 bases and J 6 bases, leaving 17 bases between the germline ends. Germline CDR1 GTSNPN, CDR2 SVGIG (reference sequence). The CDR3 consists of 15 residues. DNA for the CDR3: TGTGCCTGGAGGTTGATATGGCAGGGGTCCGGGGAGCTGTTTTTT. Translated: CAWRLIWQGSGELFF.

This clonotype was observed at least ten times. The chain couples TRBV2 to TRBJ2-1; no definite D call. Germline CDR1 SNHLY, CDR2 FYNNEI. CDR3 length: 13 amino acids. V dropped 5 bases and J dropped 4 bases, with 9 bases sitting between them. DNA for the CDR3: TGTGCCAGCAGTTTCCGCCGGTACAATGAGCAGTTCTTC. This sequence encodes CASSFRRYNEQFF.

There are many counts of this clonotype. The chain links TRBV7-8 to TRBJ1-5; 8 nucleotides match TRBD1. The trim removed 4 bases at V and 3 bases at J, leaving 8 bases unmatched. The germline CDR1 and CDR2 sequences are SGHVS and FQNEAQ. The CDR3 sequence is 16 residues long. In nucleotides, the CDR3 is TGTGCCAGCAGCTCCCTCACGGACAGGGTCAATCAGCCCCAGCATTTT. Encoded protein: CASSSLTDRVNQPQHF.

The CDR3 spells CASSGTGDADTQYF. The CDR3 DNA is TGTGCCAGCAGCGGAACGGGAGATGCAGATACGCAGTATTTT. The gene calls are TRBV9 and TRBJ2-3; tentatively, D is TRBD2 (6 bases). There are 14 residues in the CDR3. V lost 3 bases and J lost 4, with 12 bases in between. The germline V gene encodes CDR1 SGDLS and CDR2 YYNGEE. Combining the CDR3 with reference TRBV9 and TRBJ2-3 gives the whole variable domain DSGVTQTPKHLITATGQRVTLRCSPRSGDLSVYWYQQSLDQGLQFLIQYYNGEERAKGNILERFSAQQFPDLHSELNLSSLELGDSALYFCASSGTGDADTQYFGPGTRLTVL.

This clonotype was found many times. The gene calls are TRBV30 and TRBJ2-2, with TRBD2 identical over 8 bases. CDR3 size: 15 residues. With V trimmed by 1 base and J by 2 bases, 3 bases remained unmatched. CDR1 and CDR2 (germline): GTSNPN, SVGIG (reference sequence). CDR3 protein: CAWSDLAGNTGELFF. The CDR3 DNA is TGTGCCTGGAGTGACTTAGCGGGAAACACCGGGGAGCTGTTTTTT.

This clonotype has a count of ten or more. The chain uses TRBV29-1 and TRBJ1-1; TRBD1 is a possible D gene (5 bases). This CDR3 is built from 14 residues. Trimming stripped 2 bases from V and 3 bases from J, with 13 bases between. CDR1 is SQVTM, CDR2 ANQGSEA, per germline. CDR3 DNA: TGCAGCGTTGAACGGGCCAGGGCTGACACTGAAGCTTTCTTT. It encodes CSVERARADTEAFF.

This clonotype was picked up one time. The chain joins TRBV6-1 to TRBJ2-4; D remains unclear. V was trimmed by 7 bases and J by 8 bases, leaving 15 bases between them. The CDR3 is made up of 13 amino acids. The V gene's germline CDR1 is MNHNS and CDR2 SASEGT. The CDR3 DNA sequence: TGTGCCAGCACCGTGACCCCCGAGGACATTCAGTACTTC. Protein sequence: CASTVTPEDIQYF.

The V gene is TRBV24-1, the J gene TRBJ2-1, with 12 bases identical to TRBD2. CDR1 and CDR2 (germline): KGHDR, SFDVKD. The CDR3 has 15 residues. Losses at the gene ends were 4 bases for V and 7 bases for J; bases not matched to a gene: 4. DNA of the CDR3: TGTGCCACCAGTGAGCTAGCGGGAGGGGTGAATGAGCAGTTCTTC. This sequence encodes CATSELAGGVNEQFF.

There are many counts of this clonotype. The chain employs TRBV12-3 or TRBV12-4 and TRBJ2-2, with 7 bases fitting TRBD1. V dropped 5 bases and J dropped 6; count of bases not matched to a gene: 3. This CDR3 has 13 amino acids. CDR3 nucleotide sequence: TGTGCCAGCAGTAAGCAGGGGGCCGGGGAGCTGTTTTTT. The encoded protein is CASSKQGAGELFF.

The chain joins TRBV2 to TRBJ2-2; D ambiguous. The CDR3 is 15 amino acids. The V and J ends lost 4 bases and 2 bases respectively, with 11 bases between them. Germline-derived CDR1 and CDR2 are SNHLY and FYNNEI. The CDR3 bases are TGTGCCAGCAGTGGATATGGGGTTAACACCGGGGAGCTGTTTTTT. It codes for CASSGYGVNTGELFF.

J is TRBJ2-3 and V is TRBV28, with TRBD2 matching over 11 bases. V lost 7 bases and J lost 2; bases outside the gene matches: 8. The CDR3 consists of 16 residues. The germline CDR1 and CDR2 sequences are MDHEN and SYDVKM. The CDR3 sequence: CASTSGTSGTTDTQYF. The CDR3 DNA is TGTGCCAGCACCTCAGGGACTAGCGGAACCACAGATACGCAGTATTTT. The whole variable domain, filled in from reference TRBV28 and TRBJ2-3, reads DVKVTQSSRYLVKRTGEKVFLECVQDMDHENMFWYRQDPGLGLRLIYFSYDVKMKEKGDIPEGYSVSREKKERFSLILESASTNQTSMYLCASTSGTSGTTDTQYFGPGTRLTVL.

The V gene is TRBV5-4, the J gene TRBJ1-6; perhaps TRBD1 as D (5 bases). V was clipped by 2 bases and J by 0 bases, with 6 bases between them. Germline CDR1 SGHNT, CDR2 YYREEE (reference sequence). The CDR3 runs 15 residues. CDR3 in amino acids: CASSFDSSYNSPLHF. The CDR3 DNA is TGTGCCAGCAGCTTCGACAGCTCCTATAATTCACCCCTCCACTTT. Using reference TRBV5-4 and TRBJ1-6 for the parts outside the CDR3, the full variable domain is ETGVTQSPTHLIKTRGQQVTLRCSSQSGHNTVSWYQQALGQGPQFIFQYYREEENGRGNFPPRFSGLQFPNYSSELNVNALELDDSALYLCASSFDSSYNSPLHFGNGTRLTVT.

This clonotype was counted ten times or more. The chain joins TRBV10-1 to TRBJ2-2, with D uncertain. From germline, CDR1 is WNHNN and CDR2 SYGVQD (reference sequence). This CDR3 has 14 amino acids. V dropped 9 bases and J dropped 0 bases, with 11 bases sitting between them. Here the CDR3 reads CASARIPNTGELFF. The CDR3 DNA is TGCGCCAGTGCCCGGATTCCGAACACCGGGGAGCTGTTTTTT.

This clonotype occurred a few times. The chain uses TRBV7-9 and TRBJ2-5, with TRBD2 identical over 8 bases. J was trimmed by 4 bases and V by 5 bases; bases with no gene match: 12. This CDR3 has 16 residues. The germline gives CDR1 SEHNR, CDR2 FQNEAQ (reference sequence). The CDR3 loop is CASSVTGAGVGETQYF. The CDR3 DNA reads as TGTGCCAGCAGCGTGACAGGAGCGGGAGTAGGAGAGACCCAGTACTTC.

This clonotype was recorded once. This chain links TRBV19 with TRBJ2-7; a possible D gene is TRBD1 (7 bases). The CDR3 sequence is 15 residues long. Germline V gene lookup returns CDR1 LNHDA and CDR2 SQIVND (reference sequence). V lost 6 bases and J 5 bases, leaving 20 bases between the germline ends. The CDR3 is CASSPPRGRMHEQYF. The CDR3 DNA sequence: TGTGCCAGTAGCCCGCCCAGGGGGAGGATGCACGAGCAGTACTTC.

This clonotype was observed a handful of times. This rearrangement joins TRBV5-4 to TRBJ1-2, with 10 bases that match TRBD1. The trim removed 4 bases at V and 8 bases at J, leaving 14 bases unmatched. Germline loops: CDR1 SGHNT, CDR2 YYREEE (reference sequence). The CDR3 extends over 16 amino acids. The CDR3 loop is CASSAAPGTGEMGYTF. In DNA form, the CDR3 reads TGTGCCAGCAGCGCCGCGCCCGGGACAGGGGAGATGGGCTACACCTTC.

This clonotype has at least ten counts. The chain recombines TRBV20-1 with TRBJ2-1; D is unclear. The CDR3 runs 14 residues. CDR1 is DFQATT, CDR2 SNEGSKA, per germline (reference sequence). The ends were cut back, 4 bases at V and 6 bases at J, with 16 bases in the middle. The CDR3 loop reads CSATRLLGLNEQFF. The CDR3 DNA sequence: TGCAGTGCTACTAGACTCCTCGGCCTCAATGAGCAGTTCTTC.

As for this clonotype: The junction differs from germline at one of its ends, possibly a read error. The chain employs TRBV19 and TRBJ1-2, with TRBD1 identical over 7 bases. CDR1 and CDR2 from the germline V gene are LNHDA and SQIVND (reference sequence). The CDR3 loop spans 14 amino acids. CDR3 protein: CASSIDRTGDGHTF. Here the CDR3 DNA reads TGTGCCAGTAGTATAGACCGGACAGGAGATGGCCACACCTTC.

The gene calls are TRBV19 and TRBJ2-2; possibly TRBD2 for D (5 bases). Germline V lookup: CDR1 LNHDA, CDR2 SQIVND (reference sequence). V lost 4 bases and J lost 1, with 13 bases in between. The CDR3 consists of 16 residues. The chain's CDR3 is CASSNGVGGNTGELFF. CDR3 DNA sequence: TGTGCCAGTAGTAATGGGGTTGGAGGGAACACCGGGGAGCTGTTTTTT.

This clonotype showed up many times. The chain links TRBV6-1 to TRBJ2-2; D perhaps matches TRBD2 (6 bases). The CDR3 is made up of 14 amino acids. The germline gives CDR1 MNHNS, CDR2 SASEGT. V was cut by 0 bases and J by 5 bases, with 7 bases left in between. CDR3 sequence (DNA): TGTGCCAGCAGTGAAGCGGGGGGAACCGGGGAGCTGTTTTTT. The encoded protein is CASSEAGGTGELFF.

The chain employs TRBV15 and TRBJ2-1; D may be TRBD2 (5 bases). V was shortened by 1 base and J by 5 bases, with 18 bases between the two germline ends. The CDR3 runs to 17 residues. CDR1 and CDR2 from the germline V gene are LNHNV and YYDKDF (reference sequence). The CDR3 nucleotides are TGTGCCACCAGCAGAGCGCCGCGGGCCCCCAAAGACAATGAGCAGTTCTTC. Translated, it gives CATSRAPRAPKDNEQFF.

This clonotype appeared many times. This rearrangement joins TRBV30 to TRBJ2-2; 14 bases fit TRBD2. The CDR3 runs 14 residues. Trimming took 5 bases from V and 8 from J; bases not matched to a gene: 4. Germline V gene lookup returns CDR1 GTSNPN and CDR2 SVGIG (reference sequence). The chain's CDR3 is CAWGGLAGVGELFF. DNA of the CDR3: TGTGCCTGGGGGGGACTAGCGGGAGTTGGGGAGCTGTTTTTT. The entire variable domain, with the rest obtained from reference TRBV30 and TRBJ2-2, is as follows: SQTIHQWPATLVQPVGSPLSLECTVEGTSNPNLYWYRQAAGRGLQLLFYSVGIGQISSEVPQNLSASRPQDRQFILSSKKLLLSDSGFYLCAWGGLAGVGELFFGEGSRLTVL.

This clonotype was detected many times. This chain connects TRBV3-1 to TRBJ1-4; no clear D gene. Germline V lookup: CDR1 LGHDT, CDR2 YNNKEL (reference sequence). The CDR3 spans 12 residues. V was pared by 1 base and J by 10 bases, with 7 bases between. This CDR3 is CASSQGDGKLFF. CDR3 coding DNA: TGTGCCAGCAGCCAAGGGGATGGAAAACTGTTTTTT.

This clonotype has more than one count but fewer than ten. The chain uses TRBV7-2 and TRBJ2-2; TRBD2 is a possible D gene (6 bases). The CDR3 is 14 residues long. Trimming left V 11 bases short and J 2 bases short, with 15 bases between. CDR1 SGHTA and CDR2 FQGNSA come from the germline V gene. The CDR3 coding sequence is TGTGCCTCTAGGAGGGGAGTTAACACCGGGGAGCTGTTTTTT. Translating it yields CASRRGVNTGELFF.

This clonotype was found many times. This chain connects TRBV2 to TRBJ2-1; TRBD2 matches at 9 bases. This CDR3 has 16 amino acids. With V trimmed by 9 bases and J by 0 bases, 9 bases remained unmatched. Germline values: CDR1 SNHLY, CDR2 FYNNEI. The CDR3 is CARDVHSGSSYNEQFF. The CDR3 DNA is TGTGCCAGGGATGTTCATAGCGGGAGCTCCTACAATGAGCAGTTCTTC.